The rows below give T cell receptor beta chains drawn from one sample of a study of untreated major depressive disorder. The data were produced by immunoSEQ multiplex PCR, yet TCRdb's version contains in-frame clones alone and is incomplete. The sample lists over 20,000 clones, over 75% occurring once. The sequencing input was CD4+ T cells from PBMCs. The receptors stem from a woman younger than 45 in good health. Both conserved end residues are part of each CDR3.

j_gene,v_gene,CDR3aa
TRBJ1-2,TRBV30,CAWSVVGANYGYTF
TRBJ1-3,TRBV29-1,CSGLGQGAGNTIYF
TRBJ2-3,TRBV4-2,CASSQRLAGDASTDTQYF
TRBJ2-3,TRBV7-3,CASSLGNRGGSADTQYF
TRBJ1-5,TRBV6-1,CASRKQDRNQPQHF
TRBJ1-6,TRBV5-1,CASSPRSITGSSYNSPLHF
TRBJ2-5,TRBV5-1,CASSGAAPETQYF
TRBJ2-3,TRBV30,CAWRGLAGTDTQYF
TRBJ2-7,TRBV7-2,CASSPRQGSNEQYF
TRBJ2-5,TRBV13,CASSLRGRDRGLETQYF
TRBJ2-7,TRBV6-6,CASSYRYEQYF